This T cell receptor beta chain comes out of a study of T cell repertoires in cytomegalovirus infection. Background on the study: Public TCR beta signatures indicated both CMV infection and matching HLA type. Regarding the study as a whole: The cumulative frequency of public TCR beta families distinguished individuals who carried CMV together with the relevant HLA. The response measured ex vivo was dominated by TCR beta clonotypes (HLA-C-restricted and CMV-specific).

Remarks on this clonotype: Its antigen is unknown.

MiXCR, run by TCRdb on the reads, gives a single entry per CDR3 protein. The sample lists a few hundred thousand distinct CDR3 sequences; roughly 15% were seen once. V was pared by 7 bases and J by 4 bases, with 11 bases between. This CDR3 has 13 amino acids. Germline V gene data show CDR1 as SNHLY and CDR2 as FYNNEI. The sequencing input was PBMCs. The source is a human donor in good health (CMV status not recorded). Some clones in this sample may be carry-over from other donors' samples. The genes are TRBV2 and TRBJ2-1; no definite D call. The CDR3 coding sequence is TGTGCCAGCAATCACGGAGAGTACAATGAGCAGTTCTTC. Protein sequence: CASNHGEYNEQFF.